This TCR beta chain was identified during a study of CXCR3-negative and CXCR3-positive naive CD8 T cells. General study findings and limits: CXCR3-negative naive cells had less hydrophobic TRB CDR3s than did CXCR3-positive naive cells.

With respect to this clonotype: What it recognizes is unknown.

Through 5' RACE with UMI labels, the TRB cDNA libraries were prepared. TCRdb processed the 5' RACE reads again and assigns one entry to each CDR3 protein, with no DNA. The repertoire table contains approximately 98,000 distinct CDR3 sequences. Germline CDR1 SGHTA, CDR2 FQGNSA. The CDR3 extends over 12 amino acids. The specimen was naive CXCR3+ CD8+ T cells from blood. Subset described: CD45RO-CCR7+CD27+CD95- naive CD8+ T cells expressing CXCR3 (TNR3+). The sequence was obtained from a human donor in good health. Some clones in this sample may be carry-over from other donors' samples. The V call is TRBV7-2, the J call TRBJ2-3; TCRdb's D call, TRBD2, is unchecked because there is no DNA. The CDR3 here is CASKPQEGTQYF.